This TCR beta chain was identified during a study of cytomegalovirus exposure and HLA in healthy donors. As for the study in general: Approximately 170 million T cells yielded 110 million or so unique TCR beta sequences in earlier analysis.

A note on this clone: Its antigen is not identified.

Study outcomes and limitations: Many donors carried some public TCRs, although rarity characterized most TCR sequences.

V dropped 10 bases and J dropped 5 bases, with 12 bases sitting between them. This CDR3 spans 11 amino acids. Primers included in the PCR were 60 Vbeta and 13 Jbeta primers. In the original workflow: In a later analysis, the count reached 80 million or so unique TCR beta chains, with roughly 11 million shared. The assay was immunoSEQ multiplex PCR, and TCRdb's table has in-frame clones only and misses some. The V and J calls and clone size are taken from that table; D and trimming were inferred from the DNA. The sample contains more than 50,000 clones, 65% to 80% of which appear only once. The TCR sequence derives from a middle-aged man in good health and CMV-seropositive. Sequencing was done on a sample of PBMCs. This chain uses TRBV5-3 with TRBJ2-5, with D tentatively TRBD1 (5 bases). TRBV5-3 is an ORF for which the function is uncertain. The CDR3 region is CAQGRAETQYF. Here the CDR3 DNA reads TGTGCCCAAGGCAGGGCTGAGACCCAGTACTTC.